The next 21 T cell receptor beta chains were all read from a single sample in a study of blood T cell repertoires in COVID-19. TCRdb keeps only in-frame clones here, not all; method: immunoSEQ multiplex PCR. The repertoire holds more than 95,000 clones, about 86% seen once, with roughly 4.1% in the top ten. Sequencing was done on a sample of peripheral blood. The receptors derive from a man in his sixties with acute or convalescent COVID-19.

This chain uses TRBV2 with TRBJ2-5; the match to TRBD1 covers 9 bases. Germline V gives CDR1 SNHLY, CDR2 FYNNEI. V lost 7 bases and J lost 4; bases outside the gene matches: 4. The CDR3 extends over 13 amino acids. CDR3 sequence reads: CASNPDRGETQYF. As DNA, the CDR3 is TGTGCCAGCAACCCGGACAGGGGAGAGACCCAGTACTTC.

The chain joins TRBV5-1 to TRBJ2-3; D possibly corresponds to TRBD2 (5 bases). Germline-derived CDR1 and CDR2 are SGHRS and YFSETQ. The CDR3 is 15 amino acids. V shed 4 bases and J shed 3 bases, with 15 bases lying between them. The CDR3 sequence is CASSGSTLSTDTQYF. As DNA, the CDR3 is TGCGCCAGCAGCGGGAGTACTCTTTCGACAGATACGCAGTATTTT. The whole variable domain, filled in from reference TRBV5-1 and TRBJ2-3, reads KAGVTQTPRYLIKTRGQQVTLSCSPISGHRSVSWYQQTPGQGLQFLFEYFSETQRNKGNFPGRFSGRQFSNSRSEMNVSTLELGDSALYLCASSGSTLSTDTQYFGPGTRLTVL.

The CDR3 spells CASSQANRGGRAEGETQYF. The CDR3 coding sequence is TGTGCCAGCAGCCAAGCAAACCGGGGCGGGAGGGCCGAGGGAGAGACCCAGTACTTC. This rearrangement joins TRBV11-3 to TRBJ2-5; 9 nucleotides align to TRBD2. The CDR3 has 19 residues. Germline CDR1 and CDR2: SGHNT and YENEEA. Trimming at V came to 5 bases and at J to 4 bases, leaving 20 bases not matched to a gene.

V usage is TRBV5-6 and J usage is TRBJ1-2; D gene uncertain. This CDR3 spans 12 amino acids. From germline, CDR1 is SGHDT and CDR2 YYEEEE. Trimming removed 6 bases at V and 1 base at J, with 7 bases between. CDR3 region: CASNADNYGYTF. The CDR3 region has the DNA TGTGCCAGCAATGCGGATAACTATGGCTACACCTTC.

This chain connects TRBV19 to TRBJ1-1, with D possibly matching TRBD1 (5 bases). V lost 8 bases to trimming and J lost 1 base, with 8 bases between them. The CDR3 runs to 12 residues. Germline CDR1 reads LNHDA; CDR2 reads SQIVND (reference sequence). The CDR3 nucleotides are TGTGCCAGTGGTGACAGGAACACTGAAGCTTTCTTT. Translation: CASGDRNTEAFF.

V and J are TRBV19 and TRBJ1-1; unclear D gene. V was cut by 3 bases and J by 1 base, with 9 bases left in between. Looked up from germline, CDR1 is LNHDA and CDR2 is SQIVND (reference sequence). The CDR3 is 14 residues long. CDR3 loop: CASSMRNRNTEAFF. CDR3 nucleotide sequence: TGTGCCAGTAGTATGCGGAATAGGAACACTGAAGCTTTCTTT.

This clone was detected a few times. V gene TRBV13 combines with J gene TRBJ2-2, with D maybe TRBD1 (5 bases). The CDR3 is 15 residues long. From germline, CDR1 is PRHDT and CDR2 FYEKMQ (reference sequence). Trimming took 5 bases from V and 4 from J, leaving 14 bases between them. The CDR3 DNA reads TGTGCCAGCAGCCAGGCAGGGTCCTCCACCGGGGAGCTGTTTTTT. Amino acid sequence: CASSQAGSSTGELFF.

CDR3 sequence: CASSHGTLNTEAFF. The DNA for the CDR3 is TGTGCCAGCAGCCACGGGACTCTGAACACTGAAGCTTTCTTT. This chain connects TRBV7-2 to TRBJ1-1, with D tentatively TRBD1 (5 bases). V lost 5 bases to trimming and J lost 0 bases, with 10 bases between them. This CDR3 has 14 amino acids. Germline assignment: CDR1 SGHTA and CDR2 FQGNSA.

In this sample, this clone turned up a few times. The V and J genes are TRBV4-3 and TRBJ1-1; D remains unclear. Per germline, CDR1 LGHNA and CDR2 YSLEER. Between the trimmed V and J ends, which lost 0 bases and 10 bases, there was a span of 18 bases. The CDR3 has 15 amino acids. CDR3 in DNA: TGCGCCAGCAGCCAAGAAAGAGGGAGCCACTCGGGAGCTTTCTTT. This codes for CASSQERGSHSGAFF.

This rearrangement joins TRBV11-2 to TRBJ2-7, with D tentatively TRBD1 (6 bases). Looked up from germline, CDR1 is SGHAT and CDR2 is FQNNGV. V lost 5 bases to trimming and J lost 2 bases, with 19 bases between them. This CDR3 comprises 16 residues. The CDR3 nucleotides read TGTGCCAGCAGCCCCACCCACCACAGGGAAGCCTACGAGCAGTACTTC. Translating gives CASSPTHHREAYEQYF. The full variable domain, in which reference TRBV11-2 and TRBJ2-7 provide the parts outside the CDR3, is EAGVAQSPRYKIIEKRQSVAFWCNPISGHATLYWYQQILGQGPKLLIQFQNNGVVDDSQLPKDRFSAERLKGVDSTLKIQPAKLEDSAVYLCASSPTHHREAYEQYFGPGTRLTVT.

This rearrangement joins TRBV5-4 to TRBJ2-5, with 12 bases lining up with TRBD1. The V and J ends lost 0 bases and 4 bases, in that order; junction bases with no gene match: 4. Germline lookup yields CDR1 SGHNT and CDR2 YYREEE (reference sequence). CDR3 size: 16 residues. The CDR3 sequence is CASSLEGQGAGETQYF. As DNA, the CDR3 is TGTGCCAGCAGCTTGGAGGGACAGGGGGCAGGAGAGACCCAGTACTTC. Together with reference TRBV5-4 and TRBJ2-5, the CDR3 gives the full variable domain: ETGVTQSPTHLIKTRGQQVTLRCSSQSGHNTVSWYQQALGQGPQFIFQYYREEENGRGNFPPRFSGLQFPNYSSELNVNALELDDSALYLCASSLEGQGAGETQYFGPGTRLLVL.

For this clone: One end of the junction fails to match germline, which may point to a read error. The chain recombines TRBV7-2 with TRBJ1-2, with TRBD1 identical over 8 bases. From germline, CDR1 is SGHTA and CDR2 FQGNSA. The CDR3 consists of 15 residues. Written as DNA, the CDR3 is TGTGCCAGCAGCTCCCCGTCGGGGGCAGGGGGCGGCGCCCCCTTC. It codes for CASSSPSGAGGGAPF.

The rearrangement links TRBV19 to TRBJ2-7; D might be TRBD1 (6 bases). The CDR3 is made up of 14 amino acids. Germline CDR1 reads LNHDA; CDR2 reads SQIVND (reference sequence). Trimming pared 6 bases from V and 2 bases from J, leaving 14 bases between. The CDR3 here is CASSRTGFTYEQYF. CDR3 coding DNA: TGTGCCAGTAGCCGTACAGGGTTCACCTACGAGCAGTACTTC.

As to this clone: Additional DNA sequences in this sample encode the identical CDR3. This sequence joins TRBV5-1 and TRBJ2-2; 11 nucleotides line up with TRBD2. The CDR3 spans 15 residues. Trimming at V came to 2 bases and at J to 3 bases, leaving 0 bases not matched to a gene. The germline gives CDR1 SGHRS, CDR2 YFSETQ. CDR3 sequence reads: CASSLLAGDTGELFF. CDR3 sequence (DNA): TGCGCCAGCAGCTTACTAGCGGGGGACACCGGGGAGCTGTTTTTT.

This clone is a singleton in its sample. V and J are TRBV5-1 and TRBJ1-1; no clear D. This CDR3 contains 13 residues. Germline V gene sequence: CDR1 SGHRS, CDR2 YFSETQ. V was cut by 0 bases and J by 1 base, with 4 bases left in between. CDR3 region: CASSLAENTEAFF. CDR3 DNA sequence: TGCGCCAGCAGCTTGGCAGAGAACACTGAAGCTTTCTTT.

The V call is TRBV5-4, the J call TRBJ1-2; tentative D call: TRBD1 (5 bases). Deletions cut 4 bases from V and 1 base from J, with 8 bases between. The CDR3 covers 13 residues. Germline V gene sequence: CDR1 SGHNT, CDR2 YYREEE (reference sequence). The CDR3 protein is CASSLDSNYGYTF. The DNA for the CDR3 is TGTGCCAGCAGCCTAGACAGTAACTATGGCTACACCTTC. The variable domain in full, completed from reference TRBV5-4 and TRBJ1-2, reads ETGVTQSPTHLIKTRGQQVTLRCSSQSGHNTVSWYQQALGQGPQFIFQYYREEENGRGNFPPRFSGLQFPNYSSELNVNALELDDSALYLCASSLDSNYGYTFGSGTRLTVV.

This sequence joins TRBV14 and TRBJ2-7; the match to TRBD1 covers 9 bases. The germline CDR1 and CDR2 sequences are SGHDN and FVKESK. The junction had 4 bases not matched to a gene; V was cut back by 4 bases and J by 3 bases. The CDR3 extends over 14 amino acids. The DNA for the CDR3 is TGTGCCAGCAGCCCGACAGGGGGACGCTACGAGCAGTACGTC. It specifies CASSPTGGRYEQYV.

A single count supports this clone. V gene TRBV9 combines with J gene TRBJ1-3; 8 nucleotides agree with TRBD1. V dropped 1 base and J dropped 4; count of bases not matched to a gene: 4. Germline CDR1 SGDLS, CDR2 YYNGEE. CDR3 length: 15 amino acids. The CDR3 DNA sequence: TGTGCCAGCAGCGTACAGGGGGCGATCGGAAACACCATATATTTT. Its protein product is CASSVQGAIGNTIYF. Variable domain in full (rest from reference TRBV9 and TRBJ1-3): DSGVTQTPKHLITATGQRVTLRCSPRSGDLSVYWYQQSLDQGLQFLIQYYNGEERAKGNILERFSAQQFPDLHSELNLSSLELGDSALYFCASSVQGAIGNTIYFGEGSWLTVV.

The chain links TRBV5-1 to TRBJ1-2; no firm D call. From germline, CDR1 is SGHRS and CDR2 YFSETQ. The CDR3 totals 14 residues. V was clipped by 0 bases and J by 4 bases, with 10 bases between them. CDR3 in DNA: TGCGCCAGCAGCTTGGAGGCAACTAGCTATGGCTACACCTTC. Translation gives CASSLEATSYGYTF.

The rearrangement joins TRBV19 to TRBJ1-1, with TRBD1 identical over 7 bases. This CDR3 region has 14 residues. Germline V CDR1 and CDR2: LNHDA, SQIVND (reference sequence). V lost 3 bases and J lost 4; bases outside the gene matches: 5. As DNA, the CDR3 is TGTGCCAGTAGTATCACAGGGGTAGGCACTGAAGCTTTCTTT. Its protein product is CASSITGVGTEAFF.

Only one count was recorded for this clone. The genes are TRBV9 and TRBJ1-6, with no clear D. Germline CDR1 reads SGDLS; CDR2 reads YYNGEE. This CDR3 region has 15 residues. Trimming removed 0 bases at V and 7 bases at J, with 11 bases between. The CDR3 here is CASSVGVNLNSPLHF. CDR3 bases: TGTGCCAGCAGCGTAGGAGTGAACCTAAATTCACCCCTCCACTTT.